Listed below are T cell receptor beta chains from one sample, sequenced in a study of T cell repertoires in cytomegalovirus infection. A single record per CDR3 protein comes from TCRdb applying MiXCR to the reads. The top ten hold 15% to 20% of the sample, which has about half a million distinct CDR3 sequences, about 33% seen once. The antigens for these receptors are not known. Here the sequenced sample was cultured PBMCs, taken from culture after CMV antigen stimulation. Receptors were obtained from a human donor in good health (CMV status not recorded). Some clones in this sample may be carry-over from other donors' samples. The CDR3 runs from the conserved cysteine through the conserved F or W. The listing skips clone size in some rows; elsewhere it reads once, few, many or a size class.

>many|TRBV7-8|TRBJ1-6
CASSLGATRNSPLHF
>-|TRBV2|TRBJ1-2
CASSEGRTNHYGYTF
>few|TRBV7-8|TRBJ2-3
CASSLARGRTGPTDTQYF
>few|TRBV6-6|TRBJ1-2
CASSYSAPQGSGYTF
>-|TRBV6-6|TRBJ1-6
CASNQGSSYNSPLHF
>few|TRBV7-2|TRBJ2-1
CASGPPGGRSQNEQFF
>many|TRBV12-3/TRBV12-4|TRBJ1-4
CASSLGGATNEKLFF
>many|TRBV7-8|TRBJ2-6
CASSPGEANVLTF
>many|TRBV12-3/TRBV12-4|TRBJ2-1
CASSSTLVVDEQFF
>many|TRBV7-6|TRBJ2-7
CASSSYGQGAEEQYF
>many|TRBV12-3/TRBV12-4|TRBJ2-1
CASRAGLYNEQFF
>many|TRBV7-2|TRBJ2-1
CASSYQGADEQFF
>few|TRBV11-1|TRBJ2-1
CASREGIRQFF
>once|TRBV14|TRBJ2-2
CASSQLDNRGELFF
>few|TRBV4-1|TRBJ2-7
CASSHHSGSGHYEQYF
>-|TRBV2|TRBJ2-3
CASSPGGVRADTQYF